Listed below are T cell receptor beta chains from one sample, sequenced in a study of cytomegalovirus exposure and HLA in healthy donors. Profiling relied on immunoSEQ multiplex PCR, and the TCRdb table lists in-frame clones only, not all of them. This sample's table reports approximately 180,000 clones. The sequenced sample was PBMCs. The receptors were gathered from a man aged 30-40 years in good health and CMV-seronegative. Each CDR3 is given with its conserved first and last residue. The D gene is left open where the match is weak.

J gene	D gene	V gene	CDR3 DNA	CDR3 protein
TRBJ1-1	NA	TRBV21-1	TGTGCCAGCAGCAGACAGGAGAACACTGAAGCTTTCTTT	CASSRQENTEAFF
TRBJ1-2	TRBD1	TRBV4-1	TGCGCCAGCAGCCAAGTTCAGACCAGGGGGCGCGAGGGCTACACCTTC	CASSQVQTRGREGYTF
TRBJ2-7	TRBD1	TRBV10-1	TGCGCCAGCAGTGAAGGGACAGCAGCCTACGAGCAGTACTTC	CASSEGTAAYEQYF
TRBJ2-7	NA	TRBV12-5	TGTGCTAGTGGTTTGACATACGAGCAGTACTTC	CASGLTYEQYF
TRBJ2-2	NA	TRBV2	TGTGCCAGGGCCCCCGCTTGCGGGAAGCCAACGGGCACCGGGGAGCTGTTTTTT	CARAPACGKPTGTGELFF
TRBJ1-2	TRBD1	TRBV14	TGTGCCAGCAGCCCTAGGACAGGATACTACACCTTC	CASSPRTGYYTF
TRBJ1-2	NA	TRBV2	TGTGCCAGCAGTGAAGCAAGTTCAGGGAACTATGGCTACACCTTC	CASSEASSGNYGYTF
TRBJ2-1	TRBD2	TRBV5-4	TGTGCCAGCAGCTTGGGGGGACTAGCCTACTACAATGAGCAGTTCTTC	CASSLGGLAYYNEQFF
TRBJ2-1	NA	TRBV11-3	TGTGCCAGCAGCTCCCCGCGGTACCTCGGGACACCAGCCTTCTACAATGAGCAGTTCTTC	CASSSPRYLGTPAFYNEQFF
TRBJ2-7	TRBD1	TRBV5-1	TGCGCCAGCAGCTTGGGGCAGGGGGCGCGTCCCTACGAGCAGTACTTC	CASSLGQGARPYEQYF
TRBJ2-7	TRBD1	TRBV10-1	TGCGCCAGCAGTGCGACAGGGCGAACCTACGAGCAGTACTTC	CASSATGRTYEQYF
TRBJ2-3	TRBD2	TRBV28	TGTGCCAGCAAGCCCCCTAGCGGGGGCACAGATACGCAGTATTTT	CASKPPSGGTDTQYF
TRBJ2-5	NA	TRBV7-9	TGTGCCAGCAGCTTGAACTCCGGCGCGACTCAAGAGACCCAGTACTTC	CASSLNSGATQETQYF
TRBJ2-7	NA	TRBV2	TGTGCCAGCAGCTACGACAGCTACGAGCAGTACTTC	CASSYDSYEQYF
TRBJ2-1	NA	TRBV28	TGTGCCAGCAGATCCGGGGAGCAGTTCTTC	CASRSGEQFF
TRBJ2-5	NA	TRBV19	TGTGCCAGTAGTGCCCAACAGGGTTCCGCGGAGACCCAGTACTTC	CASSAQQGSAETQYF
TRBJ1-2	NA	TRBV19	TGTGCCAGTAGTATGAAGGGAGGGCTCTACTATGGCTACACCTTC	CASSMKGGLYYGYTF
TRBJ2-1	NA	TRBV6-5	TGTGCCAGCACCCCGGTAGCTTCCTACAATGAGCAGTTCTTC	CASTPVASYNEQFF
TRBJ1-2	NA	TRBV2	TGTGCCAGCAGTGATCCAGGGAACAACTATGGCTACACCTTC	CASSDPGNNYGYTF
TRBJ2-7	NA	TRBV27	TGTGCCAGCAGTCTGTGGCCGTCACGGGTGTACTTC	CASSLWPSRVYF
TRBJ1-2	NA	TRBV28	TGTGCCAGCAGTTTATCGACAGGAGCTGGGGGCTACACCTTC	CASSLSTGAGGYTF
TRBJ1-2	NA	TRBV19	TGTGCCAGTAGCCTCCGGGACTCCTATGGCTACACCTTC	CASSLRDSYGYTF
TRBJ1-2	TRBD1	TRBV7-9	TGTGCCAGCAGCCGTCCGGGACAGGATGGCTACACCTTC	CASSRPGQDGYTF
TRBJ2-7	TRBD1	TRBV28	TGTGCCAGCAGACTCGGACAGGGGGCCGCCTACGAGCAGTACTTC	CASRLGQGAAYEQYF
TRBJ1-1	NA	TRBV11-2	TGTGCCAGCAGCTTAGGCAGGGCGAACACTGAAGCTTTCTTT	CASSLGRANTEAFF
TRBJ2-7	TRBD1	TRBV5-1	TGCGCCAGCAGCCCAATGCAGGGGGCGGGGGAGCAGTACTTC	CASSPMQGAGEQYF
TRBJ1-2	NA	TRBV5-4	TGTGCCAGCAGCTTGGGGACAGACTATGGCTACACCTTC	CASSLGTDYGYTF